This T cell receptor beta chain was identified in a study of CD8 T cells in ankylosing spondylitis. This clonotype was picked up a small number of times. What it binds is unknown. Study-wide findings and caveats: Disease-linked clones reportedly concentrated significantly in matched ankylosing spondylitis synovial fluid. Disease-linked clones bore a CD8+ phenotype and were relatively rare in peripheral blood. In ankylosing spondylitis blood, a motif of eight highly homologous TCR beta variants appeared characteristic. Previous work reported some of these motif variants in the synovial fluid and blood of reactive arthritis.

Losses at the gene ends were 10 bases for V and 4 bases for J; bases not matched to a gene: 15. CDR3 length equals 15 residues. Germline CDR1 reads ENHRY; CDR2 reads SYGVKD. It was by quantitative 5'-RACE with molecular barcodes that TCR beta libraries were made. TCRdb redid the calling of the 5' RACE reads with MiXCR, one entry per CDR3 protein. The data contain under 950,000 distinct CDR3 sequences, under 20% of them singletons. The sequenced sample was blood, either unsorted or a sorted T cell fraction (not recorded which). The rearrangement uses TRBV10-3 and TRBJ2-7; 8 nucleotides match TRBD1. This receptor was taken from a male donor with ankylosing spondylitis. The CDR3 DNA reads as TGTGCCACCACCTCGGGACAGGTGGGTTGGTACGAGCAGTACTTC. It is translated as CATTSGQVGWYEQYF.